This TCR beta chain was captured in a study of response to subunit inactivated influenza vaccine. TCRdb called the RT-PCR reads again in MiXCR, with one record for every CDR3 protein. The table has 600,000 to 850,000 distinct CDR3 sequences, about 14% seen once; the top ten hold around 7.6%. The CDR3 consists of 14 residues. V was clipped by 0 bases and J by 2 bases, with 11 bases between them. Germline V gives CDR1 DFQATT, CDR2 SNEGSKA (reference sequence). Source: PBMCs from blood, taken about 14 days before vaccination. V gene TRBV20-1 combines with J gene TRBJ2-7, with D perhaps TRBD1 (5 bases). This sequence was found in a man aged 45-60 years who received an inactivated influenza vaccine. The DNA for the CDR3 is TGCAGTGCTAGAGATGCAGCCAGGGCCTACGAGCAGTACTTC. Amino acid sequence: CSARDAARAYEQYF.